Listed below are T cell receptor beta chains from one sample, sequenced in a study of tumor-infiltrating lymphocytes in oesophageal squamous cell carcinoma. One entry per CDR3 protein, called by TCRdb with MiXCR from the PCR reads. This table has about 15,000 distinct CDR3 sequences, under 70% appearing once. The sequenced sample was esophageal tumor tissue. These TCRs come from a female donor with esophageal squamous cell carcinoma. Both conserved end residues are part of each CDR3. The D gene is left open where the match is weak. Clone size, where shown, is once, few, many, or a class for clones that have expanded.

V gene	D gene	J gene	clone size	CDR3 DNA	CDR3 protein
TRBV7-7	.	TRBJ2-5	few	TGTGCTAGCAGCCAGGACGGACAAGAGACCCAGTACTTC	CASSQDGQETQYF
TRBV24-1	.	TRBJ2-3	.	TGTGCCACCAGTGACCCAGATCCTAGCGGCACAGATACGCAGTATTTT	CATSDPDPSGTDTQYF
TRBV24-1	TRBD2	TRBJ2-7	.	TGTGCCACCAGTGCTGACTCGCGCGGGAGGGCCCCTGAGCAGTACTTC	CATSADSRGRAPEQYF
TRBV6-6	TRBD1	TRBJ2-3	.	TGTGCCAGCAGTTACGGGTTCGTACAGGGGCATTCAGATACGCAGTATTTT	CASSYGFVQGHSDTQYF
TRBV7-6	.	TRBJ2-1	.	TGTGCTAGCAGCTTTACTATAGGTAATGAGCAGTTCTTC	CASSFTIGNEQFF
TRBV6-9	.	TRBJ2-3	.	TGTGCCAGCAGTTACGCATCCACAGGGGGGGGCACAGATACGCAGTATTTT	CASSYASTGGGTDTQYF
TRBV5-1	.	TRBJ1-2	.	TGCGCCAGCAGCTTTCAGGGCGTCTATGGCTACACCTTC	CASSFQGVYGYTF
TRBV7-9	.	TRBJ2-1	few	TGTGCCAGCAGCCCACAGACAGCGCCGAATGAGCAGTTCTTC	CASSPQTAPNEQFF
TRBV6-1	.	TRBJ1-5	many	TGTGCCAGCAGACCCACAGGAGTCTCGACGTTGGGCAATCAGCCCCAGCATTTT	CASRPTGVSTLGNQPQHF
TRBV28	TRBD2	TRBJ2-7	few	TGTGCCAGCAGTTGGCCGTGGGCGGGAGAGACTCGGGGCGAGCAGTACTTC	CASSWPWAGETRGEQYF
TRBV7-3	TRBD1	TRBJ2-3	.	TGTGCCAGCAAGGACAGGAACACAGATACGCAGTATTTT	CASKDRNTDTQYF
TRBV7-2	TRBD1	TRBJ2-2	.	TGTGCCAGCAGCCGACAGGGCGACGGCGGGGAGCTGTTTTTT	CASSRQGDGGELFF
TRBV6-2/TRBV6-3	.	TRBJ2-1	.	TGTGCCAGCAGTTACGGCCCTGAGCAGTTCTTC	CASSYGPEQFF
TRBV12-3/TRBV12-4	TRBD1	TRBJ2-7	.	TGTGCCAGCAGTTTAGGTCAGGGGGCTTTTTACGAGCAGTACTTC	CASSLGQGAFYEQYF
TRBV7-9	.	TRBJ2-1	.	TGTGCCAGCAGCACCCGGGACGGGTTTGTCAATGAGCAGTTCTTC	CASSTRDGFVNEQFF
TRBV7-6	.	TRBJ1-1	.	TGTGCCAGCAGCTCCGGACAGAGAACGAACACTGAAGCTTTCTTT	CASSSGQRTNTEAFF
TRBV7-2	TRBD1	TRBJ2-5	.	TGTGCCAGCAGCTTGGGGACAGCTAAGTACCAAGAGACCCAGTACTTC	CASSLGTAKYQETQYF
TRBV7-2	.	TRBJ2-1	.	TGTGCCAGCAGCGTGGACAGCTACGAGCAGTTCTTC	CASSVDSYEQFF
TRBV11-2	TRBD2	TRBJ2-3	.	TGTGCCAGCAGCTTAGTTATACTAGCGGGAACAGATACGCAGTATTTT	CASSLVILAGTDTQYF
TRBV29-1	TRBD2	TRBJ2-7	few	TGCAGCGTTGGGGCTGTAGCGGGAGGGCCTTCCTACGAGCAGTACTTC	CSVGAVAGGPSYEQYF
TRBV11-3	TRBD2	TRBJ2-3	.	TGTGCCAGCAGCTTAGGACCCGACTTGACTAGCGGCCCATTGGAGCTTTGCACAGATACGCAGTATTTT	CASSLGPDLTSGPLELCTDTQYF
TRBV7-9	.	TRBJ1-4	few	TGTGCCAGCAGCTTAGGTGGGGTTGAAAAACTGTTTTTT	CASSLGGVEKLFF
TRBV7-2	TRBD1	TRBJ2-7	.	TGTGCCAGCAGCGTCATCCGGGACAGGGGCCACGAGCAGTACTTC	CASSVIRDRGHEQYF
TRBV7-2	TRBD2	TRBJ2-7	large	TGTGCCAGCAGCCTTGGGGTAGCGGGGGGTTACGAGCAGTACTTC	CASSLGVAGGYEQYF
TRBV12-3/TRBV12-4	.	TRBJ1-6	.	TGTGCCAGCAGTTCAGCAGGGAATTCACCCCTCCACTTT	CASSSAGNSPLHF
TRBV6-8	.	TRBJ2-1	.	TGTGCCAGCAGTTACCACCAGGAGCAGTTCTTC	CASSYHQEQFF
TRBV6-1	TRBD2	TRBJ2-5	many	TGTGCCAGCAGTCCTCGGACTAGCGGGACGGGTTTGTACTTC	CASSPRTSGTGLYF
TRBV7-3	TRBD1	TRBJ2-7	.	TGTGCCAGCAGCTTAGATACCGGGACAGGGGGCGGCGAGCAGTACTTC	CASSLDTGTGGGEQYF
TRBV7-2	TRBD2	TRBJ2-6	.	TGTGCCAGCAACTCCGGGGGGTTAAGTGGGGCCAACGTCCTGACTTTC	CASNSGGLSGANVLTF
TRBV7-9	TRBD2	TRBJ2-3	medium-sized	TGTGCCAGCAGGAGGGCTAGCGGTACAGATACGCAGTATTTT	CASRRASGTDTQYF
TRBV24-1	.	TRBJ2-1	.	TGTGCCACCTCAGAGGCCTACAATGAGCAGTTCTTC	CATSEAYNEQFF
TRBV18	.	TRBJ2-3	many	TGTGCCAGCTCACCCCTCAGGGTGGCCCAGGGAGATACGCAGTATTTT	CASSPLRVAQGDTQYF
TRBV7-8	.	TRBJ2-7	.	TGTGCCAGCAGCTTAACGGGAGTATACAATGAGCAGTACTTC	CASSLTGVYNEQYF
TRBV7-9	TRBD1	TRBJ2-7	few	TGTGCCAGCAGTTGGGGACAGTCCTACGAGCAGTACTTC	CASSWGQSYEQYF
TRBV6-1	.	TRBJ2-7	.	TGTGCCAGCAGTGAATTCGAGAACTACGAGCAGTACTTC	CASSEFENYEQYF
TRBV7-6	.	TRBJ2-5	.	TGTGCTAGCAGCGCAACAGGGTCAGAGACCCAGTACTTC	CASSATGSETQYF
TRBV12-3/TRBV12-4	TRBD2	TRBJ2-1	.	TGTGCCAGCAGTTTACAAGGACTAGCCGACAATGAGCAGTTCTTC	CASSLQGLADNEQFF
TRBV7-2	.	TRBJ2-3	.	TGTGCCAGCAGCTTATTGTCCGCAACAGATACGCAGTATTTT	CASSLLSATDTQYF
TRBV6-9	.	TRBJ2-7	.	TGTGCCAGCAACGCAGGGGGGGGGCTTCGGTACGAGCAGTACTTC	CASNAGGGLRYEQYF
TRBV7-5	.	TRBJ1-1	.	.	CISVPEALTGAEAFF
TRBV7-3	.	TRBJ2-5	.	TGTGCCAGCAGCAAAACCAGGGGGGGGGAGACCCAGTACTTC	CASSKTRGGETQYF
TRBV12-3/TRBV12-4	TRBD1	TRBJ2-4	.	TGTGCCAGCACCCCCCCGAGGACAGGGATTAGTAACATTCAGTACTTC	CASTPPRTGISNIQYF
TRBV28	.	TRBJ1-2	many	TGTGCCAGCAGTTTCGACAGAAACTATGGCTACACCTTC	CASSFDRNYGYTF
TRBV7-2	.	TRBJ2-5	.	TGTGCCAGCAGCTTAGGGGCAGGCCTTATGCAGACCCAGTACTTC	CASSLGAGLMQTQYF
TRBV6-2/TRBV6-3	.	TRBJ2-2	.	TGTGCCAGCAGTCGGGACGGGAACACCGGGGAGCTGTTTTTT	CASSRDGNTGELFF
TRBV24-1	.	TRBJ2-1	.	TGTGCCACCCAAAGGGGGGCGGCTTACAATGAGCAGTTCTTC	CATQRGAAYNEQFF
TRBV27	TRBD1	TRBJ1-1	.	TGTGCCAGCAAGGACAGGGCGAGGACTGAAGCTTTCTTT	CASKDRARTEAFF
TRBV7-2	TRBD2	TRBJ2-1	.	TGTGCCAGCAGCGGGACTAGCGGGAGCTACAATGAGCAGTTCTTC	CASSGTSGSYNEQFF
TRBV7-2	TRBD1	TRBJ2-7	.	TGTGCCAGCAGCTCGACAGGGGGCGCTTATAATGAGCAGTACTTC	CASSSTGGAYNEQYF